One sample yielded the 29 T cell receptor beta chains listed below, sequenced in a study of T cells in Graves' hyperthyroidism and ophthalmopathy. RNA transcripts were the template for amplifying TCR beta CDR3 regions. The HTBI primer set served for first-round RT-PCR of the TCR CDR3. TCRdb re-called the multiplex PCR reads with MiXCR, one entry per CDR3 protein. The table lists about 840,000 distinct CDR3 sequences, 38% of them singletons. The source material was blood. Source of these receptors: a man between 18 and 35 years old with Graves' hyperthyroidism.

V and J are TRBV10-3 and TRBJ1-2; TRBD1 matches 8 bases. V lost 6 bases and J lost 7; bases outside the gene matches: 7. There are 13 residues in the CDR3. Looked up from germline, CDR1 is ENHRY and CDR2 is SYGVKD. Here the CDR3 DNA reads TGTGCCATCAGGAAAGGACAGGGACGTGGCTACACCTTC. Encoded protein: CAIRKGQGRGYTF.

There are a few counts of this clonotype. The V gene is TRBV4-1, the J gene TRBJ2-7; possibly TRBD2 for D (6 bases). The germline gives CDR1 MGHRA, CDR2 YSYEKL. The CDR3 has 15 residues. Trimming cost V 3 bases and J 7 bases, with 19 bases left between them. The CDR3 DNA reads TGCGCCAGCAGCCACGGCGGGACCTCGATGGGGGAGCAGTACTTC. Its protein is CASSHGGTSMGEQYF.

A word on this clonotype: At one end, the junction sequence differs from germline, possibly due to a read error. This chain uses TRBV7-2 with TRBJ1-1; no definite D call. Germline V lookup: CDR1 SGHTA, CDR2 FQGNSA. This CDR3 is 15 amino acids long. CDR3 nucleotides: TGTGCCAACAGCCCCCTCGCAGCATCGAACACTGAAGCTTTCTTT. Its protein is CANSPLAASNTEAFF.

The rearrangement uses TRBV6-5 and TRBJ1-1; 7 nucleotides align to TRBD1. The CDR3 length is 13 residues. With 2 bases clipped from V and 11 bases from J, the junction kept 8 bases outside the gene matches. The germline V gene has CDR1 MNHEY and CDR2 SVGAGI. The DNA for the CDR3 is TGTGCCAGCAGTTACCCCAGGGGGAGTAAGGCTTTCTTT. Its translation: CASSYPRGSKAFF.

The chain has TRBV5-1 and TRBJ1-1, with no clear D. This CDR3 has 14 amino acids. Trimming took 5 bases from V and 6 from J, leaving 17 bases between them. Per germline, CDR1 SGHRS and CDR2 YFSETQ. The CDR3 DNA follows: TGCGCCAGCAGAGAGGGCTACTTAACGTCTGAAGCTTTCTTT. Its translation is CASREGYLTSEAFF.

This clonotype has just a few counts. This chain connects TRBV4-1 to TRBJ1-5; the match to TRBD1 covers 7 bases. Germline values: CDR1 MGHRA, CDR2 YSYEKL. Trimming at V came to 0 bases and at J to 6 bases, leaving 5 bases not matched to a gene. The length of the CDR3 is 15 residues. For the CDR3, the DNA is TGCGCCAGCAGCCAAGACAGGGGGAATGGTCAGCCCCAGCATTTT. It is translated as CASSQDRGNGQPQHF.

For this clonotype: At one end, the junction sequence differs from germline, possibly due to a read error. The chain employs TRBV5-4 and TRBJ2-5; 7 bases fit TRBD2. Germline CDR1 is SGHNT and CDR2 is YYREEE (reference sequence). This CDR3 region has 16 residues. CDR3 coding DNA: TGTGCCAGCAGCTTGGCGCGGGGGAAAAGGCAAGAAACCCAGTACTTC. Its translation: CASSLARGKRQETQYF. Filled out from reference TRBV5-4 and TRBJ2-5, the complete variable domain reads ETGVTQSPTHLIKTRGQQVTLRCSSQSGHNTVSWYQQALGQGPQFIFQYYREEENGRGNFPPRFSGLQFPNYSSELNVNALELDDSALYLCASSLARGKRQETQYFGPGTRLLVL.

The chain is built from TRBV20-1 and TRBJ1-2, with 9 bases fitting TRBD1. CDR3 length: 15 amino acids. Germline V gives CDR1 DFQATT, CDR2 SNEGSKA (reference sequence). Trimming at V came to 0 bases and at J to 3 bases, leaving 5 bases not matched to a gene. This CDR3 is CSARDHTGGDYGYTF. The CDR3 DNA sequence: TGCAGTGCTAGAGATCATACAGGGGGCGACTATGGCTACACCTTC.

This clonotype showed up just a few times. The chain combines TRBV19 with TRBJ2-2, with TRBD2 matching 9 bases. Trimming took 3 bases from V and 5 from J; bases not matched to a gene: 4. This CDR3 has 15 residues. CDR1 LNHDA and CDR2 SQIVND come from the germline V gene (reference sequence). The CDR3 loop is CASSISGSGTGELFF. The CDR3, as DNA: TGTGCCAGTAGTATTAGCGGGAGCGGGACCGGGGAGCTGTTTTTT.

V gene TRBV5-6 combines with J gene TRBJ1-1; TRBD1 aligns across 10 bases. V shed 0 bases and J 11 bases; nucleotides not matched to a gene: 1. CDR1 and CDR2 from the germline V gene are SGHDT and YYEEEE. This CDR3 region has 12 residues. CDR3 sequence reads: CASSLGQGAAFF. Written as DNA, the CDR3 is TGTGCCAGCAGCTTGGGACAGGGGGCGGCTTTCTTT.

The chain joins TRBV10-3 to TRBJ2-5, with D hard to call. Trimming took off 10 bases at V and 5 bases at J, with 17 bases between the two ends. This CDR3 region has 13 residues. The germline gives CDR1 ENHRY, CDR2 SYGVKD. The CDR3 protein is CATLDPRWETQYF. The DNA of the CDR3 is TGTGCCACCCTAGACCCGCGGTGGGAGACCCAGTACTTC.

This clonotype has only a few counts. V and J are TRBV5-1 and TRBJ2-2, with a possible D match to TRBD1 (5 bases). CDR1 is SGHRS and CDR2 is YFSETQ in the germline V gene. The CDR3 has 16 amino acids. V lost 4 bases and J 0 bases, leaving 13 bases between the germline ends. CDR3 amino acids: CASSVTVIANTGELFF. The CDR3 region has the DNA TGCGCCAGCAGCGTGACAGTAATTGCGAACACCGGGGAGCTGTTTTTT.

This clonotype was seen a few times. The gene calls are TRBV20-1 and TRBJ1-4; unclear D gene. Looked up from germline, CDR1 is DFQATT and CDR2 is SNEGSKA (reference sequence). This CDR3 has 13 amino acids. Trimming removed 0 bases from V and 8 bases from J, with 10 bases in between. This CDR3 reads CSARDLGSEKLFF. DNA for the CDR3: TGCAGTGCTAGAGATCTCGGGAGCGAAAAACTGTTTTTT.

This clonotype was counted at least ten times. The chain recombines TRBV20-1 with TRBJ1-2; no reliable D call. CDR3 size: 13 residues. Trimming pared 3 bases from V and 4 bases from J, leaving 12 bases between. Germline CDR1 reads DFQATT; CDR2 reads SNEGSKA (reference sequence). CDR3 loop: CSASAQPGYGYTF. The CDR3 nucleotides are TGCAGTGCTAGTGCCCAGCCAGGCTATGGCTACACCTTC.

This clonotype was counted a few times. V and J are TRBV5-1 and TRBJ2-6; 12 bases match TRBD1. CDR3 length equals 18 residues. Germline CDR1 is SGHRS and CDR2 is YFSETQ. The ends lost 8 bases at V and 2 bases at J; junction bases unmatched: 11. CDR3: CASSLEGTGGAGANVLTF. CDR3 DNA: TGCGCCAGTTCTCTTGAAGGGACAGGGGGCGCTGGGGCCAACGTCCTGACTTTC.

V usage is TRBV15 and J usage is TRBJ1-5; D gene uncertain. The germline V gene has CDR1 LNHNV and CDR2 YYDKDF (reference sequence). The CDR3 contains 10 residues. The V gene lost 0 bases and the J gene lost 10 bases, with 1 base spanning the gap. CDR3 coding DNA: TGTGCCACCAGCAGAGATCCCCAGCATTTT. Residues: CATSRDPQHF.

For this clonotype: In this CDR3 the conserved last residue, phenylalanine or tryptophan, is missing, so a read error is likely. No DNA is shown, since the ends of the CDR3 on it are uncertain; the CDR3 is the one TCRdb lists. The chain joins TRBV11-1 to TRBJ2-2; TRBD1 was called by the table and not checked on the DNA. CDR1 is SGHAT and CDR2 is FQDESV in the germline V gene (reference sequence). The CDR3 length equals 15 residues, ends included. The CDR3 loop reads CASSLVTGNTGELVL.

As to this clonotype: Without the conserved terminal phenylalanine or tryptophan, this CDR3 likely stems from a read error. The J gene is TRBJ1-1, the V gene TRBV7-9; tentative D call: TRBD1 (6 bases). This CDR3 has 14 residues. V lost 3 bases and J lost 7, with 15 bases in between. Germline lookup yields CDR1 SEHNR and CDR2 FQNEAQ (reference sequence). The DNA of the CDR3 is TGTGCCAGCAGCTTGGTGGGCGAAGGGGGTGAAGCTTTCTCT. Its translation: CASSLVGEGGEAFS.

This clonotype was seen ten or more times. The genes are TRBV19 and TRBJ1-4, with 9 bases matching TRBD1. The germline V gene encodes CDR1 LNHDA and CDR2 SQIVND (reference sequence). The trim removed 5 bases at V and 8 bases at J, leaving 9 bases unmatched. This CDR3 is 15 amino acids long. Here the CDR3 DNA reads TGTGCCAGTAGTCCCACAGGGGGCGAGATGGAAAAACTGTTTTTT. Its translation: CASSPTGGEMEKLFF.

The rearrangement uses TRBV29-1 and TRBJ1-1; 10 bases align to TRBD1. Per the germline V gene, CDR1 is SQVTM and CDR2 is ANQGSEA. Trimming took 8 bases from V and 1 from J; bases not matched to a gene: 4. The CDR3 extends over 13 amino acids. The CDR3 sequence is CSQTGGANTEAFF. The CDR3, as DNA: TGCAGCCAGACAGGGGGCGCGAACACTGAAGCTTTCTTT.

The sample holds a few counts of this clonotype. V usage is TRBV12-3 or TRBV12-4 and J usage is TRBJ1-4; no reliable D call. V was shortened by 6 bases and J by 3 bases, with 11 bases between the two germline ends. The CDR3 is made up of 14 amino acids. The CDR3 coding sequence is TGTGCCAGCAGCATTTCAGCAGCTAATGAAAAACTGTTTTTT. Protein: CASSISAANEKLFF.

The rearrangement joins TRBV5-6 to TRBJ1-1; no clear D. V was clipped by 2 bases and J by 5 bases, with 16 bases between them. The CDR3 totals 15 residues. Germline values: CDR1 SGHDT, CDR2 YYEEEE. In nucleotides, the CDR3 is TGTGCCAGCAGCTTACAACCAGGAGGTATGACTGAAGCTTTCTTT. This encodes CASSLQPGGMTEAFF. Supplemented by reference TRBV5-6 and TRBJ1-1, the full variable domain reads DAGVTQSPTHLIKTRGQQVTLRCSPKSGHDTVSWYQQALGQGPQFIFQYYEEEERQRGNFPDRFSGHQFPNYSSELNVNALLLGDSALYLCASSLQPGGMTEAFFGQGTRLTVV.

The rearrangement uses TRBV9 and TRBJ1-5; weak D call: TRBD1 (6 bases). Per the germline V gene, CDR1 is SGDLS and CDR2 is YYNGEE. The CDR3 covers 15 residues. Trimming took 0 bases from V and 5 from J, leaving 12 bases between them. The CDR3 loop reads CASSVDRDFDQPQHF. CDR3 nucleotide sequence: TGTGCCAGCAGCGTAGACAGGGATTTTGATCAGCCCCAGCATTTT.

This clonotype was observed at least ten times. The rearrangement uses TRBV19 and TRBJ2-5; D not resolved. Trimming removed 9 bases at V and 5 bases at J, with 7 bases between. This CDR3 spans 10 amino acids. From germline, CDR1 is LNHDA and CDR2 SQIVND (reference sequence). The DNA of the CDR3 is TGTGCCAGGGATAGCGAGACCCAGTACTTC. It encodes CARDSETQYF.

The chain carries TRBV9 and TRBJ2-5; 9 positions agree with TRBD2. The CDR3 is 15 amino acids. Germline CDR1 reads SGDLS; CDR2 reads YYNGEE. Losses at the gene ends were 0 bases for V and 5 bases for J; bases not matched to a gene: 5. The CDR3 loop is CASSVDAGGAETQYF. The CDR3 coding sequence is TGTGCCAGCAGCGTAGACGCGGGAGGGGCCGAGACCCAGTACTTC.

This clonotype occurred a few times. V and J are TRBV27 and TRBJ2-5; D uncertain. V gave up 5 bases and J gave up 4 bases, with 11 bases separating them. Germline V gene sequence: CDR1 MNHEY, CDR2 SMNVEV (reference sequence). The CDR3 extends over 13 amino acids. For the CDR3, the DNA is TGTGCCAGCAGTACCTCCCCCACAGAGACCCAGTACTTC. Its translation is CASSTSPTETQYF.

This rearrangement joins TRBV20-1 to TRBJ2-7, with a weak D call TRBD1 (6 bases). This CDR3 has 14 amino acids. Germline V gene data show CDR1 as DFQATT and CDR2 as SNEGSKA (reference sequence). Trimming removed 1 base at V and 1 base at J, with 11 bases between. The CDR3 spells CSARAPQGSYEQYF. The CDR3 nucleotides are TGCAGTGCTAGAGCTCCACAGGGATCCTACGAGCAGTACTTC.

This clonotype was counted a single time. V and J are TRBV7-9 and TRBJ2-7; no firm D call. In germline, CDR1 is SEHNR, CDR2 FQNEAQ (reference sequence). The CDR3 has 13 residues. Trimming shortened V by 3 bases and J by 3 bases, and 9 bases separated the two germline ends. The CDR3 DNA follows: TGTGCCAGCAGCTTTGTAGGGTTCTACGAGCAGTACTTC. This gives the protein CASSFVGFYEQYF.

V is TRBV9 and J is TRBJ1-5; the D is unclear. This CDR3 spans 14 amino acids. Looked up from germline, CDR1 is SGDLS and CDR2 is YYNGEE. Trimming took off 4 bases at V and 5 bases at J, with 13 bases between the two ends. For the CDR3, the DNA is TGTGCCAGCAGCACCGCCTCAGCCGATCAGCCCCAGCATTTT. Translation gives CASSTASADQPQHF.